The 5 T cell receptor beta chains listed next were all sequenced from one sample in a study of PD-1 blockade in classical Hodgkin lymphoma. TCRdb's copy holds only in-frame clones and misses some; the assay was immunoSEQ multiplex PCR. The sample consists of over 50,000 clones, about 85% of them appearing once. Each patient experienced a relapse that followed autologous stem cell transplantation, and brentuximab vedotin exposure varied. The sample was peripheral blood mononuclear cells (PBMCs), taken at baseline. These receptors all come from a human donor with classical Hodgkin lymphoma.

This clone was found a few times. The rearrangement uses TRBV6-6 and TRBJ1-5; TRBD1 matches at 7 bases. The V gene's germline CDR1 is MNHNY and CDR2 SVGAGI (reference sequence). V gave up 9 bases and J gave up 7 bases; unmatched junction bases: 9. This CDR3 comprises 13 residues. This CDR3 reads CASMTGMEQPQHF. In nucleotides, the CDR3 is TGTGCCAGTATGACAGGGATGGAGCAGCCCCAGCATTTT.

The rearrangement links TRBV10-3 to TRBJ2-5, with 8 nucleotides matching TRBD2. The CDR3 is 15 amino acids. V shed 6 bases and J 3 bases; nucleotides not matched to a gene: 9. Germline V gene data show CDR1 as ENHRY and CDR2 as SYGVKD. As DNA, the CDR3 is TGTGCCATCAGGGATCCGGGACTAGGGGAAGAGACCCAGTACTTC. Its protein is CAIRDPGLGEETQYF.

The chain is built from TRBV11-3 and TRBJ2-4; D tentatively fits TRBD1 or TRBD2 (5 bases each). Trimming took off 1 base at V and 8 bases at J, with 12 bases between the two ends. Germline V gene lookup returns CDR1 SGHNT and CDR2 YENEEA. This CDR3 spans 14 amino acids. CDR3 sequence (DNA): TGTGCCAGCAGCTTAGCGGGGCCTAGAGACATTCAGTACTTC. Amino acids: CASSLAGPRDIQYF.

This clone was observed a handful of times. The rearrangement links TRBV15 to TRBJ1-4; 8 nucleotides agree with TRBD1. The CDR3 sequence is 17 residues long. The V and J ends lost 2 bases and 8 bases, in that order; junction bases with no gene match: 13. In germline, CDR1 is LNHNV, CDR2 YYDKDF (reference sequence). CDR3 bases: TGTGCCACCAGCAGAAACACGGGACAGGTGATTCGCGAAAAACTGTTTTTT. Residues: CATSRNTGQVIREKLFF.

The rearrangement joins TRBV6-6 to TRBJ1-3, with a weak D call TRBD1 (5 bases). From germline, CDR1 is MNHNY and CDR2 SVGAGI (reference sequence). The V and J ends lost 0 bases and 2 bases respectively, with 11 bases between them. This CDR3 comprises 16 residues. CDR3 sequence reads: CASSYSTWTTGNTIYF. The CDR3 DNA follows: TGTGCCAGCAGTTACTCGACGTGGACAACTGGAAACACCATATATTTT.